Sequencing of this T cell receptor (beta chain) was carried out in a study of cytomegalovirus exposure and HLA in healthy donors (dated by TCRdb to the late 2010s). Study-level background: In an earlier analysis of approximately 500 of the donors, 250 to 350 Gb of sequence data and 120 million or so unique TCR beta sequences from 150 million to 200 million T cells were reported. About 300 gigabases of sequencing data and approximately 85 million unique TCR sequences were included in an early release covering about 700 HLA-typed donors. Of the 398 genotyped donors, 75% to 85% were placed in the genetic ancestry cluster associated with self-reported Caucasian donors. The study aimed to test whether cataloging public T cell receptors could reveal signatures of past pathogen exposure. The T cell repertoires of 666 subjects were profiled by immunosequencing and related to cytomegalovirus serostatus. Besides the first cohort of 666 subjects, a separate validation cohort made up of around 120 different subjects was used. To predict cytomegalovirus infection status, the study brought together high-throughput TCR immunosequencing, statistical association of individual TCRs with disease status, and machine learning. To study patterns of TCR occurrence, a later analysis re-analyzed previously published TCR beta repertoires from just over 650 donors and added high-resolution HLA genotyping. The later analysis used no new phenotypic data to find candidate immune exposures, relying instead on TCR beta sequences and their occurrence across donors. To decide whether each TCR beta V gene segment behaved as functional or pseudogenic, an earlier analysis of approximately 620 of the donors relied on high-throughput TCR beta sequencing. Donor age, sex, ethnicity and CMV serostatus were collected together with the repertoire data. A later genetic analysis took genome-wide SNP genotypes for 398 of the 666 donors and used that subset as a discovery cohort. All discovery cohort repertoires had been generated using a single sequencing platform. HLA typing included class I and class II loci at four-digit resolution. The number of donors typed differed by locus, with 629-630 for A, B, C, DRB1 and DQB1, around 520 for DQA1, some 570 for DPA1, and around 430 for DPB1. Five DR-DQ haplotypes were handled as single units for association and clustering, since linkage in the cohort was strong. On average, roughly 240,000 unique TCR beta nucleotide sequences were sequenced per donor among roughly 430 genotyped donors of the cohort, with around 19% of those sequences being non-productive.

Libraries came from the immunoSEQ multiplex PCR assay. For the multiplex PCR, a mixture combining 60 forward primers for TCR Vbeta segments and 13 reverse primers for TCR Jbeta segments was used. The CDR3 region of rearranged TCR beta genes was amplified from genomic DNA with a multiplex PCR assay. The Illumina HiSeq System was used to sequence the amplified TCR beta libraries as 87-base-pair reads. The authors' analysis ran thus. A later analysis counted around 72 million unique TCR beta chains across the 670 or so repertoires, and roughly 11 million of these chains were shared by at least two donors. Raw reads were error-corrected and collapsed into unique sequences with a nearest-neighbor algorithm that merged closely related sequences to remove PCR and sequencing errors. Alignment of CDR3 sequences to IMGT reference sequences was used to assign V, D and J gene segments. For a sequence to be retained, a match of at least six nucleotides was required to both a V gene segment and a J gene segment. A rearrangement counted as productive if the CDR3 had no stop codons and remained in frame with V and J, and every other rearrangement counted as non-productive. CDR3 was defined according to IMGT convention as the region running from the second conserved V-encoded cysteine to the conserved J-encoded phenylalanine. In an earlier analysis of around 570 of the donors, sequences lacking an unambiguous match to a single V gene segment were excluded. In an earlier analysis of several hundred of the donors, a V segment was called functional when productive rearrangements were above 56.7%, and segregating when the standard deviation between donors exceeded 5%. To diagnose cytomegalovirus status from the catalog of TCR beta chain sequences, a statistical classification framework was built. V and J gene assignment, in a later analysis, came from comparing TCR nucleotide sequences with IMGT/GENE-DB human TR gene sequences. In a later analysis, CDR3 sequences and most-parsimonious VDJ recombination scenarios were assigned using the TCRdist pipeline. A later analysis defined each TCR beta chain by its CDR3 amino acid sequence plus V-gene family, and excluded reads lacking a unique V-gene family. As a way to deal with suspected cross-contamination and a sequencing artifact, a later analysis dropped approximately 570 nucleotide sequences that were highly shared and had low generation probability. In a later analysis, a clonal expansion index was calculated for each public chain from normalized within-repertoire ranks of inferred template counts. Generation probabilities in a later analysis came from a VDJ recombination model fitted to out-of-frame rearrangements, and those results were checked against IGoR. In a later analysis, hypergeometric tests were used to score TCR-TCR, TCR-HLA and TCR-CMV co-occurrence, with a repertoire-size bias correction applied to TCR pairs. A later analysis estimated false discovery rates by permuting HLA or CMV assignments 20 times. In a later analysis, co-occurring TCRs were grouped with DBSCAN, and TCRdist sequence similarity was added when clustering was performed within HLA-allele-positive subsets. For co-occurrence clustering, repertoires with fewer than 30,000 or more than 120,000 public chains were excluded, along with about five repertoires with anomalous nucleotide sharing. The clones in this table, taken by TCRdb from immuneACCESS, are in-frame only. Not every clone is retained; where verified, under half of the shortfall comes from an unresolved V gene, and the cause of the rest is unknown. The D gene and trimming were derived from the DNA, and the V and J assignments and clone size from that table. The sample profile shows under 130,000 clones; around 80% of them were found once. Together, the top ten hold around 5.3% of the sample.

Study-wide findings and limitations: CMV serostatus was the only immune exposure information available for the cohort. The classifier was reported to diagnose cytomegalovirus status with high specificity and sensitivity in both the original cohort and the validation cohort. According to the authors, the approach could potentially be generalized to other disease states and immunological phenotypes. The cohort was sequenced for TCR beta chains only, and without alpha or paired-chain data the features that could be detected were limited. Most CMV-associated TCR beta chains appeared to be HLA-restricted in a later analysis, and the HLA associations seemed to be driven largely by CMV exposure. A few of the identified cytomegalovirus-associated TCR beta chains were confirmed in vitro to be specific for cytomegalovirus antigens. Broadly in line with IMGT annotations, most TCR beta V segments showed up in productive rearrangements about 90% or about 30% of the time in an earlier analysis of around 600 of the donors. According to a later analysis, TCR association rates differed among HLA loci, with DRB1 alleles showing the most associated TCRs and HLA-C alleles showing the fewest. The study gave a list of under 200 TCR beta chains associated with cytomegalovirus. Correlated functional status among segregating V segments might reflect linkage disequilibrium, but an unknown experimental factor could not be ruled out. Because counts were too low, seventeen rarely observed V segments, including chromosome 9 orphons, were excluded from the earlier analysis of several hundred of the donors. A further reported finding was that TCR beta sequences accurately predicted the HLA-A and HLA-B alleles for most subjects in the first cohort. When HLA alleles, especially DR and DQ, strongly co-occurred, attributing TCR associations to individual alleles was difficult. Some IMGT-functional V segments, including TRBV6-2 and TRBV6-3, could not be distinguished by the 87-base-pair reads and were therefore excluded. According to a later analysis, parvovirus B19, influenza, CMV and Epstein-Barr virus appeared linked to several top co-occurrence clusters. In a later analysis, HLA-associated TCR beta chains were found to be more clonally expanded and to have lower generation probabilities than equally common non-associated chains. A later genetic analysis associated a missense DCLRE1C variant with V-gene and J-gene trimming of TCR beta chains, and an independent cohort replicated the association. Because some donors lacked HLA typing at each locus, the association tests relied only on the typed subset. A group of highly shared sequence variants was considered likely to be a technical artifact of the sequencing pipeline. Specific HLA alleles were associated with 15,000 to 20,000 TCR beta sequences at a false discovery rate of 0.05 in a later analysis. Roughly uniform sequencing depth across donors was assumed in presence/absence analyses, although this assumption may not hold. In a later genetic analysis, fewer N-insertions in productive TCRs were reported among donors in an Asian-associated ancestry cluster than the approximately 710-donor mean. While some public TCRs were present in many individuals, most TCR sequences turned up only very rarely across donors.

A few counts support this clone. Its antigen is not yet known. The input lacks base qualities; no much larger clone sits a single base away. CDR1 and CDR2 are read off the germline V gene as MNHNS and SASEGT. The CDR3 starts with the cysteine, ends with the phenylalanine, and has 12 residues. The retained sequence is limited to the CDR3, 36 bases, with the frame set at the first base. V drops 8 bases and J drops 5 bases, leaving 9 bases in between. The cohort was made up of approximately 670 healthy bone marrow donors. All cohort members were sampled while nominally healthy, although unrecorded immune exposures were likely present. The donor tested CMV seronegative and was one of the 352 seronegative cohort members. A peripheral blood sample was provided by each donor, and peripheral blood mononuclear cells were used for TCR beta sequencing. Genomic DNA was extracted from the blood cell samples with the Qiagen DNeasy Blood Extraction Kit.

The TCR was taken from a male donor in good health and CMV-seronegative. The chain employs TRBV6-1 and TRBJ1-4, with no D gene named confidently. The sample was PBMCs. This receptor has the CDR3 CASAPGNEKLFF. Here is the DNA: TGTGCCAGCGCCCCGGGGAATGAAAAACTGTTTTTT.